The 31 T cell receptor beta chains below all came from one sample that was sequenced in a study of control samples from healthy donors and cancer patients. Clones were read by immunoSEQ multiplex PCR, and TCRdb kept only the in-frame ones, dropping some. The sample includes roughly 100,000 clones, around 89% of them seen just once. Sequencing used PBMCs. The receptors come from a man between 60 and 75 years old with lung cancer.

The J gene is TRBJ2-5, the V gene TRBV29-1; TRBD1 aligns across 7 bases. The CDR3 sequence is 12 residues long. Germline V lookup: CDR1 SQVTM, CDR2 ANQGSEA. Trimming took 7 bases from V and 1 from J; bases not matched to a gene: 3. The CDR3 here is CSADRAQETQYF. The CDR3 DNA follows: TGCAGCGCCGACAGGGCCCAAGAGACCCAGTACTTC.

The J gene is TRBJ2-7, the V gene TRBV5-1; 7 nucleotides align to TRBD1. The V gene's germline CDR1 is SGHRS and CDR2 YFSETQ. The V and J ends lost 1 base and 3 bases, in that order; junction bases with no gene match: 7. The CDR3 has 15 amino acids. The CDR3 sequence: CASSLLSGTDYEQYV. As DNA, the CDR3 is TGCGCCAGCAGCTTGCTTTCCGGGACAGACTACGAGCAGTACGTC.

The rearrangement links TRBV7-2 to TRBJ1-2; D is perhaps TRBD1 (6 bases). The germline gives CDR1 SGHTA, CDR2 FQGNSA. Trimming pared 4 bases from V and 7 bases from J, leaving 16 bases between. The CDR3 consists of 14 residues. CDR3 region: CASSSLRGGTGYTF. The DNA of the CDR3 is TGTGCCAGCAGCTCCCTAAGGGGGGGGACTGGCTACACCTTC.

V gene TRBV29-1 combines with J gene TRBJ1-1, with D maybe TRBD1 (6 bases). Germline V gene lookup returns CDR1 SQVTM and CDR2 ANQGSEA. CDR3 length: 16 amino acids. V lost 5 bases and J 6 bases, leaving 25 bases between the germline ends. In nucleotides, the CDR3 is TGCAGCGTTCCGGGACATCGGGATTACCGGCGTGCTGAAGCTTTCTTT. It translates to CSVPGHRDYRRAEAFF.

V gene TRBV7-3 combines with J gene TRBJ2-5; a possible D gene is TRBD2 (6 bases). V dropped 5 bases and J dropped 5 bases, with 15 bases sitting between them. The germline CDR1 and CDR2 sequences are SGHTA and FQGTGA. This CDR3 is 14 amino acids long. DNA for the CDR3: TGTGCCAGCAGCAGCGCGGCGGGGAGGGAGACCCAGTACTTC. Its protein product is CASSSAAGRETQYF.

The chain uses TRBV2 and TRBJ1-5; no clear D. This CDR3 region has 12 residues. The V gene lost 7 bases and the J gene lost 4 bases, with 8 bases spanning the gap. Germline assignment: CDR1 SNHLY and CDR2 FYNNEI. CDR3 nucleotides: TGTGCCAGCACTACGGCGAATCAGCCCCAGCATTTT. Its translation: CASTTANQPQHF.

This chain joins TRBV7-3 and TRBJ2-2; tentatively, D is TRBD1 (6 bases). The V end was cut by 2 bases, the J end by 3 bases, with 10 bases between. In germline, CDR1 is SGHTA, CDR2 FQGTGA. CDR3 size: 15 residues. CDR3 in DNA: TGTGCCAGCAGCTTATTCAGGGGCGACACCGGGGAGCTGTTTTTT. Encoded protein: CASSLFRGDTGELFF.

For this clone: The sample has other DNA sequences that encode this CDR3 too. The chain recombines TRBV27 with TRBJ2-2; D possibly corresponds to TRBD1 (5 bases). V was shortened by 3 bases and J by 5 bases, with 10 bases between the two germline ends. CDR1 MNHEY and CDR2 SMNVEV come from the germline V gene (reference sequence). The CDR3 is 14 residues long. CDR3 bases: TGTGCCAGCAGTTTCGGCAGGGCTACCGGGGAGCTGTTTTTT. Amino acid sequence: CASSFGRATGELFF.

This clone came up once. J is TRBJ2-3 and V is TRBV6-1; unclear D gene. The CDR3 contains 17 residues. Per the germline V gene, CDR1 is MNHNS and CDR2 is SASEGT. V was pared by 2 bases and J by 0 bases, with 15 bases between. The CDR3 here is CASSESFVGDSTDTQYF. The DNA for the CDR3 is TGTGCCAGCAGTGAATCATTTGTTGGAGACAGCACAGATACGCAGTATTTT.

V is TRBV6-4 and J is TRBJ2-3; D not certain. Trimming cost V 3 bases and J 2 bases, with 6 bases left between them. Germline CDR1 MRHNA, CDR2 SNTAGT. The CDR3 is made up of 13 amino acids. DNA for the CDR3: TGTGCCAGCAGTGAACCGAACACAGATACGCAGTATTTT. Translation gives CASSEPNTDTQYF.

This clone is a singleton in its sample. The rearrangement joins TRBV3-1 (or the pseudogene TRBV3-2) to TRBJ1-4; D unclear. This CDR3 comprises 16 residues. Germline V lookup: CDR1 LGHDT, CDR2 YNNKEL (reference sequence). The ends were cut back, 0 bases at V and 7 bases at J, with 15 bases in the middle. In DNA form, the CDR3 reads TGTGCCAGCAGCCAAGATCTCGGGTCTCTTACTGAAAAACTGTTTTTT. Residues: CASSQDLGSLTEKLFF.

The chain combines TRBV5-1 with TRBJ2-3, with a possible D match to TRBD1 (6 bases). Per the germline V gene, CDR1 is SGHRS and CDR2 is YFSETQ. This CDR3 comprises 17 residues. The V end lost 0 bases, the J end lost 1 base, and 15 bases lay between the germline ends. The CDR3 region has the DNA TGCGCCAGCAGCTTGGGTGCAGGGGTTGGGGGCACAGATACGCAGTATTTT. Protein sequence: CASSLGAGVGGTDTQYF.

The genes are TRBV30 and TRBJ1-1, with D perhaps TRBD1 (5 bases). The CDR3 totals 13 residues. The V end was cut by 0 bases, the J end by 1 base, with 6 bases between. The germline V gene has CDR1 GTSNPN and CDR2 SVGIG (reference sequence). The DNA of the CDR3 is TGTGCCTGGAGTGTTGACAGGAACACTGAAGCTTTCTTT. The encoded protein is CAWSVDRNTEAFF.

The CDR3 DNA is TGCGCCAGCAGCTCTCAGGTACCCACTGAAGCTTTCTTT. Translation gives CASSSQVPTEAFF. The chain combines TRBV4-1 with TRBJ1-1; D not certain. The CDR3 covers 13 residues. Germline-derived CDR1 and CDR2 are MGHRA and YSYEKL. V lost 5 bases and J lost 4, with 11 bases in between.

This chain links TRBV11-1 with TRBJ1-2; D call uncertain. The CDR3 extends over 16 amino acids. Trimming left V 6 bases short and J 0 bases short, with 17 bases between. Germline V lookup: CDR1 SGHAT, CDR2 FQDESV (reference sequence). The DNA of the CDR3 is TGTGCCAGCAGTATGGAGGGCGGACTGGCTAACTATGGCTACACCTTC. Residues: CASSMEGGLANYGYTF. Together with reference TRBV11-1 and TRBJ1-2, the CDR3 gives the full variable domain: EAEVAQSPRYKITEKSQAVAFWCDPISGHATLYWYRQILGQGPELLVQFQDESVVDDSQLPKDRFSAERLKGVDSTLKIQPAELGDSAMYLCASSMEGGLANYGYTFGSGTRLTVV.

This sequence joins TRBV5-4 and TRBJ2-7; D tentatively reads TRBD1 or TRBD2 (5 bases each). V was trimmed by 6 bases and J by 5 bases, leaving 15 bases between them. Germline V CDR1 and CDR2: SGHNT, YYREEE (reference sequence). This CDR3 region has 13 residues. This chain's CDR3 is CASTSGPENEQYF. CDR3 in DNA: TGTGCCAGCACCTCGGGACCCGAAAACGAGCAGTACTTC.

The CDR3 bases are TGTGCCAGCAGCCTATGGACTAGCGGGGGGGCTGGTGAGCTGTTTTTT. Its translation: CASSLWTSGGAGELFF. The genes are TRBV7-2 and TRBJ2-2; TRBD2 agrees at 15 bases. The CDR3 extends over 16 amino acids. The V and J ends lost 5 bases and 11 bases, in that order; junction bases with no gene match: 9. Germline V CDR1 and CDR2: SGHTA, FQGNSA.

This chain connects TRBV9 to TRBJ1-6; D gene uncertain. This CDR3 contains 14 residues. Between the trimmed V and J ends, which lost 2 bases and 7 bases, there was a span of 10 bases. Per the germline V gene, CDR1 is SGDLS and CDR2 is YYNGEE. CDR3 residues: CASSVNVLNSPLHF. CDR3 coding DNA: TGTGCCAGCAGCGTCAACGTTTTGAATTCACCCCTCCACTTT.

CDR3 region: CASSEDRGTIQYF. The CDR3 bases are TGTGCCAGCAGCGAAGACAGGGGGACCATTCAGTACTTC. J is TRBJ2-4 and V is TRBV11-2; 9 nucleotides match TRBD1. Germline V gene data show CDR1 as SGHAT and CDR2 as FQNNGV. The CDR3 runs 13 residues. V shed 5 bases and J 9 bases; nucleotides not matched to a gene: 5.

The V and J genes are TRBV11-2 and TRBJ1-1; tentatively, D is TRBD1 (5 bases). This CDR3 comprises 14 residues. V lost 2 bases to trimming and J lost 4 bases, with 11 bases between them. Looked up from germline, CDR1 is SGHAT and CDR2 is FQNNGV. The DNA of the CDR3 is TGTGCCAGCAGCTTAAATCTCGGGACCACTGAAGCTTTCTTT. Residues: CASSLNLGTTEAFF.

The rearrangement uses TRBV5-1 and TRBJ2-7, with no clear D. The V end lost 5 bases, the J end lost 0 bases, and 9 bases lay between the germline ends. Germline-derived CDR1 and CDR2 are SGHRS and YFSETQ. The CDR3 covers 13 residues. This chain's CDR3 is CASRSTVSYEQYF. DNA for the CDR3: TGCGCCAGCAGGAGTACAGTCTCCTACGAGCAGTACTTC.

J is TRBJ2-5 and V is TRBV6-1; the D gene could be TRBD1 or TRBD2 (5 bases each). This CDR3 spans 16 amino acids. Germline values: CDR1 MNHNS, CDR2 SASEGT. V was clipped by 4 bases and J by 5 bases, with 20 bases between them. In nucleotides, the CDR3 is TGTGCCAGCAGTGGGGGGTACAGTTCTGGCGAGGAGACCCAGTACTTC. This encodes CASSGGYSSGEETQYF.

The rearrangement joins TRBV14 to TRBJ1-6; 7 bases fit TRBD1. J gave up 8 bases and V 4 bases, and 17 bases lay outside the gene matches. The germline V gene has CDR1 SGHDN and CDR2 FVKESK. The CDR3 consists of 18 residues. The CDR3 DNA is TGTGCCAGCAGCCGGACGCCGGGACAGTGGGGGTATTATTCACCCCTCCACTTT. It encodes CASSRTPGQWGYYSPLHF.

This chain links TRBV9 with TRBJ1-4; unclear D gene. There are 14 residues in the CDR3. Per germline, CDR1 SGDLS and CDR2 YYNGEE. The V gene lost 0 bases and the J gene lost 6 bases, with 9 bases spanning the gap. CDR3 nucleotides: TGTGCCAGCAGCGTAGCCGAACCGGATGAAAAACTGTTTTTT. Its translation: CASSVAEPDEKLFF.

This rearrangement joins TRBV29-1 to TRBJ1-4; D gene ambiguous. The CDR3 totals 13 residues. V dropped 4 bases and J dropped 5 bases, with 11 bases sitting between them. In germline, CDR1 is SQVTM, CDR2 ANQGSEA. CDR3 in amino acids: CSVGVSLNEKLFF. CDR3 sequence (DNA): TGCAGCGTTGGTGTCTCCCTAAATGAAAAACTGTTTTTT.

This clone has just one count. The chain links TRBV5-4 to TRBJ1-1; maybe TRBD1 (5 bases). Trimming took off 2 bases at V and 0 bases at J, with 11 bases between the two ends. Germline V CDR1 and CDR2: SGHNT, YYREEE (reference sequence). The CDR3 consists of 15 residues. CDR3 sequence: CASSFSGRVNTEAFF. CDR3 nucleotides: TGTGCCAGCAGCTTCAGTGGCAGGGTGAACACTGAAGCTTTCTTT.

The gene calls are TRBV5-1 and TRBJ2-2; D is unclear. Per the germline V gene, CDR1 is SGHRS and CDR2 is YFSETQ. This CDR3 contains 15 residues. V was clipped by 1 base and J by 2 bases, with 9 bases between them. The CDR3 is CASSLLPVNTGELFF. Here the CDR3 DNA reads TGCGCCAGCAGCTTGTTGCCGGTTAACACCGGGGAGCTGTTTTTT.

CDR3 sequence: CASGLIQGDNSPLHF. The CDR3 DNA follows: TGTGCTAGTGGTTTGATCCAGGGCGATAATTCACCCCTCCACTTT. The chain has TRBV12-5 and TRBJ1-6; tentative D call: TRBD1 (5 bases). V lost 2 bases and J 5 bases, leaving 10 bases between the germline ends. Per the germline V gene, CDR1 is LGHNT and CDR2 is FRNRAP. The length of the CDR3 is 15 residues.

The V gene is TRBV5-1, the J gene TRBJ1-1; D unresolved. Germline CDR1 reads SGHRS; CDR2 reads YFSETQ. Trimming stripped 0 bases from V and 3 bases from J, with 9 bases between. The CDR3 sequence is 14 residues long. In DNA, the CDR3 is TGCGCCAGCAGCTTGGGAGGGTTCGACACTGAAGCTTTCTTT. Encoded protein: CASSLGGFDTEAFF. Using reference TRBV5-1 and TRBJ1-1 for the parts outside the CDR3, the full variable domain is KAGVTQTPRYLIKTRGQQVTLSCSPISGHRSVSWYQQTPGQGLQFLFEYFSETQRNKGNFPGRFSGRQFSNSRSEMNVSTLELGDSALYLCASSLGGFDTEAFFGQGTRLTVV.

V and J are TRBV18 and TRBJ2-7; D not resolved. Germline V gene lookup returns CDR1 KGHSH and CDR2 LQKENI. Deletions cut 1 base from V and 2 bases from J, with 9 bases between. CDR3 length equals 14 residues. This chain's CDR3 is CASSPRRGPYEQYF. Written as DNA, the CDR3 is TGTGCCAGCTCACCACGTCGCGGTCCCTACGAGCAGTACTTC. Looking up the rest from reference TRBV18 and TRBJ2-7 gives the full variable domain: NAGVMQNPRHLVRRRGQEARLRCSPMKGHSHVYWYRQLPEEGLKFMVYLQKENIIDESGMPKERFSAEFPKEGPSILRIQQVVRGDSAAYFCASSPRRGPYEQYFGPGTRLTVT.

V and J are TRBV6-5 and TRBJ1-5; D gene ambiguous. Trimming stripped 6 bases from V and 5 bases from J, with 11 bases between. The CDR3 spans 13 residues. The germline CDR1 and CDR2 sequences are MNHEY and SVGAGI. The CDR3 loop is CASRRVGDQPQHF. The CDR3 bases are TGTGCCAGCAGGAGAGTGGGAGATCAGCCCCAGCATTTT.